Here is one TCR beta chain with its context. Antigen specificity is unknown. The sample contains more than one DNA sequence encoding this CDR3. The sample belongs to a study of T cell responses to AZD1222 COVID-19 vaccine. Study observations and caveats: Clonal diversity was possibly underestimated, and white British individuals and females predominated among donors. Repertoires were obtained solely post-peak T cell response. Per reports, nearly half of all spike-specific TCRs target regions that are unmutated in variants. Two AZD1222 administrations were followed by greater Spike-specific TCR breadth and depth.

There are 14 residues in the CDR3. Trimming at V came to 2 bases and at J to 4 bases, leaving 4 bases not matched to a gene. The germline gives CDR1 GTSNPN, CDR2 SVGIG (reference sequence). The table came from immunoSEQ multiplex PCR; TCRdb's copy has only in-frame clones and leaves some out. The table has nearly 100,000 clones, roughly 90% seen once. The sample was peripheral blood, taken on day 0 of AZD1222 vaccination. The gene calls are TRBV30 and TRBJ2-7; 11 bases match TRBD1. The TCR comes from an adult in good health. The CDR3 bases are TGTGCCTGGAGTCCAGGACAGGGGGCTTACGAGCAGTACTTC. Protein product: CAWSPGQGAYEQYF.